A single sample is the source of the 27 T cell receptor beta chains below, sequenced in a study of T-cell reconstitution after alpha-beta-depleted transplantation in children (dated by TCRdb to between 2015 and 2016). The library came from PCR. The sequencer was an Illumina HiSeq 2500. TCR library preparation used molecular barcoding, with unique molecular identifiers applied to normalize quantification of the TCRbeta repertoire. In TCRdb, the public reads were trimmed at Q25 with fastp and aligned with MiXCR, with productive beta chains retained. Every distinct CDR3 protein forms one entry, paired with its most common genes and DNA. In all, the sample holds about 500,000 distinct CDR3 sequences, and approximately 30% of those were seen once. The leading ten clones occupy around 2.3% of the sample. The sequencing here drew on PBMCs from the stem cell graft donor, taken from the stem cell graft. The receptors originated from a human donor who donated a stem cell graft to a child with aplastic anemia.

The rearrangement uses TRBV6-5 and TRBJ2-1; 7 positions agree with TRBD1. The V gene's germline CDR1 is MNHEY and CDR2 SVGAGI. Trimming removed 2 bases from V and 2 bases from J; junction bases left unmatched: 6. The CDR3 runs 16 residues. The CDR3 loop reads CASSYGAGGAYNEQFF. The CDR3 DNA reads TGTGCCAGCAGTTACGGGGCAGGGGGTGCCTACAATGAGCAGTTCTTC.

The rearrangement links TRBV5-1 to TRBJ1-1, with D hard to call. The CDR3 loop spans 14 amino acids. Deletions cut 1 base from V and 0 bases from J, with 7 bases between. CDR1 is SGHRS and CDR2 is YFSETQ in the germline V gene. The CDR3 DNA reads TGCGCCAGCAGCTTGCTACAGATGAACACTGAAGCTTTCTTT. Residues: CASSLLQMNTEAFF.

This chain joins TRBV7-2 and TRBJ1-5; D is unresolved. The germline V and J ends were trimmed by 6 bases and 7 bases, with 13 bases remaining between them. This CDR3 has 13 residues. The V gene's germline CDR1 is SGHTA and CDR2 FQGNSA. The CDR3 DNA sequence: TGTGCCAGCAGTACGCACGGGGAACAGCCCCAGCATTTT. Translating gives CASSTHGEQPQHF.

The genes are TRBV14 and TRBJ2-2; TRBD2 matches 13 bases. Germline assignment: CDR1 SGHDN and CDR2 FVKESK. CDR3 size: 17 residues. Losses at the gene ends were 4 bases for V and 7 bases for J; bases not matched to a gene: 9. The CDR3 nucleotides read TGTGCCAGCAGCCTTTTAGGACTAGCGGGAGAGGACGGGGAGCTGTTTTTT. It translates to CASSLLGLAGEDGELFF.

The chain couples TRBV13 to TRBJ1-3; no reliable D call. The germline CDR1 and CDR2 sequences are PRHDT and FYEKMQ (reference sequence). V lost 6 bases and J lost 0, with 12 bases in between. The CDR3 is 15 residues long. The CDR3 here is CASSTLTLSGNTIYF. CDR3 DNA sequence: TGTGCCAGCAGTACCCTTACCCTCTCTGGAAACACCATATATTTT.

The V and J genes are TRBV30 and TRBJ1-5, with TRBD1 matching 7 bases. The CDR3 is made up of 19 amino acids. From germline, CDR1 is GTSNPN and CDR2 SVGIG (reference sequence). Trimming removed 8 bases from V and 2 bases from J; junction bases left unmatched: 24. In nucleotides, the CDR3 is TGTGCCCACTTCTCCGACCGGGACAGAAAGGGATGGGGCAATCAGCCCCAGCATTTT. Protein: CAHFSDRDRKGWGNQPQHF.

This clonotype was picked up a small number of times. The chain employs TRBV4-3 and TRBJ2-7; 10 bases are a match to TRBD1. The CDR3 is 15 amino acids. Trimming at V came to 1 base and at J to 1 base, leaving 1 base not matched to a gene. CDR1 and CDR2 (germline): LGHNA, YSLEER. The CDR3 spells CASSQGTGGSYEQYV. The DNA of the CDR3 is TGCGCCAGCAGCCAAGGGACAGGGGGGTCCTACGAGCAGTACGTC.

This clonotype was detected only a few times. The CDR3 loop is CASSYATGDQPQHF. CDR3 bases: TGTGCCAGCAGTTACGCGACAGGGGATCAGCCCCAGCATTTT. The chain uses TRBV6-5 and TRBJ1-5; 8 bases line up with TRBD1. Per the germline V gene, CDR1 is MNHEY and CDR2 is SVGAGI. J was trimmed by 5 bases and V by 2 bases; bases with no gene match: 2. The CDR3 is 14 amino acids.

The CDR3 nucleotides are TGCAGTGCTAGAGATACCCTGAAGGGGATAAACTACTACGAGCAGTACTTC. Translated: CSARDTLKGINYYEQYF. This sequence joins TRBV20-1 and TRBJ2-7; maybe TRBD1 (5 bases). Trimming took off 0 bases at V and 3 bases at J, with 21 bases between the two ends. Germline values: CDR1 DFQATT, CDR2 SNEGSKA (reference sequence). This CDR3 is 17 amino acids long.

The gene calls are TRBV9 and TRBJ2-2, with TRBD1 matching 9 bases. Germline V gene lookup returns CDR1 SGDLS and CDR2 YYNGEE. The V and J ends lost 0 bases and 5 bases, in that order; junction bases with no gene match: 5. The CDR3 has 16 amino acids. The CDR3 loop reads CASSVGPGQGTGELFF. CDR3 sequence (DNA): TGTGCCAGCAGCGTAGGGCCGGGACAGGGAACCGGGGAGCTGTTTTTT.

This clonotype was found a few times. J is TRBJ2-5 and V is TRBV20-1; D call uncertain. This CDR3 comprises 14 residues. Deletions cut 6 bases from V and 2 bases from J, with 16 bases between. Germline loops: CDR1 DFQATT, CDR2 SNEGSKA (reference sequence). DNA of the CDR3: TGCAGTGCCCACGTCGTCTTGGGTCAAGAGACCCAGTACTTC. Its protein product is CSAHVVLGQETQYF.

The chain employs TRBV12-3 or TRBV12-4 and TRBJ2-3; TRBD1 or TRBD2 may be the D gene (5 bases each). The CDR3 runs to 11 residues. Between the trimmed V and J ends, which lost 6 bases and 6 bases, there was a span of 7 bases. The CDR3 protein is CASRWGDTQYF. Written as DNA, the CDR3 is TGTGCCAGCAGGTGGGGGGATACGCAGTATTTT.

The genes are TRBV5-3 and TRBJ1-4; D remains unclear. TRBV5-3 is an ORF for which the function is uncertain. The CDR3 covers 14 residues. V lost 2 bases and J lost 8, with 13 bases in between. The CDR3 spells CARSFPALGEKLFF. The CDR3 DNA follows: TGTGCCAGAAGCTTTCCGGCCTTGGGGGAAAAACTGTTTTTT.

Turning to this clonotype: A junction end diverges from the germline sequence, so it may reflect a read error. The chain employs TRBV6-1 and TRBJ2-6; TRBD1 matches at 7 bases. The CDR3 is 18 residues long. Germline V gene lookup returns CDR1 MNHNS and CDR2 SASEGT. This CDR3 is CASSRPSGQHSGANGLTF. In DNA, the CDR3 is TGTGCCAGCAGTCGCCCCTCGGGACAGCACTCTGGGGCCAACGGCCTGACTTTC.

This clonotype was found a few times. The rearrangement joins TRBV6-4 to TRBJ2-3; D possibly matches TRBD1 or TRBD2 (5 bases each). The germline CDR1 and CDR2 sequences are MRHNA and SNTAGT. This CDR3 is built from 15 residues. V was pared by 5 bases and J by 1 base, with 13 bases between. In DNA, the CDR3 is TGTGCCAGCAGTCCGGGACGATACCGCACAGATACGCAGTATTTT. Protein: CASSPGRYRTDTQYF.

The chain carries TRBV18 and TRBJ2-1; a weak D match, TRBD2 (6 bases). CDR3 size: 15 residues. V dropped 6 bases and J dropped 6 bases, with 18 bases sitting between them. Germline V gene data show CDR1 as KGHSH and CDR2 as LQKENI. Here the CDR3 reads CASSLGEVQFNEQFF. The CDR3 region has the DNA TGTGCCAGCTCCCTCGGGGAGGTCCAATTCAATGAGCAGTTCTTC. The full variable domain, in which reference TRBV18 and TRBJ2-1 provide the parts outside the CDR3, is NAGVMQNPRHLVRRRGQEARLRCSPMKGHSHVYWYRQLPEEGLKFMVYLQKENIIDESGMPKERFSAEFPKEGPSILRIQQVVRGDSAAYFCASSLGEVQFNEQFFGPGTRLTVL.

The chain combines TRBV20-1 with TRBJ1-4; 10 bases match TRBD1. Germline V gene data show CDR1 as DFQATT and CDR2 as SNEGSKA (reference sequence). This CDR3 comprises 13 residues. The junction had 7 bases not matched to a gene; V was cut back by 7 bases and J by 8 bases. The CDR3 reads CSVPRDRGEKLFF. Here the CDR3 DNA reads TGCAGTGTTCCTCGGGACAGGGGCGAAAAACTGTTTTTT.

In its sample, this clonotype was seen many times. The CDR3 loop is CASSNHPGTAKETQYF. The CDR3 nucleotides read TGTGCCAGCAGCAATCACCCTGGGACGGCGAAAGAGACCCAGTACTTC. The V gene is TRBV5-5, the J gene TRBJ2-5; D may be TRBD1 or TRBD2 (5 bases each). The CDR3 contains 16 residues. V was trimmed by 4 bases and J by 3 bases, leaving 19 bases between them. The V gene's germline CDR1 is SGHKS and CDR2 YYEKEE (reference sequence).

There are a few counts of this clonotype. V and J are TRBV15 and TRBJ2-5; 8 bases map to TRBD1. The CDR3 spans 14 residues. The J segment lost 5 bases and the V segment lost 5 bases, leaving 7 bases of the junction unmatched. The germline gives CDR1 LNHNV, CDR2 YYDKDF (reference sequence). The CDR3 region is CATSSLDREETQYF. In DNA, the CDR3 is TGTGCCACCAGCTCCTTGGACAGGGAGGAGACCCAGTACTTC.

V usage is TRBV12-3 or TRBV12-4 and J usage is TRBJ1-1; D gene unclear. V was pared by 5 bases and J by 1 base, with 11 bases between. The CDR3 loop spans 14 amino acids. The CDR3 coding sequence is TGTGCCAGCAGTCTCACGGACGGGAACACTGAAGCTTTCTTT. Translation: CASSLTDGNTEAFF.

The V and J genes are TRBV15 and TRBJ2-1, with TRBD2 matching 10 bases. CDR1 LNHNV and CDR2 YYDKDF come from the germline V gene (reference sequence). Unmatched junction bases numbered 11, after V lost 3 bases and J lost 9 bases. CDR3 size: 16 residues. For the CDR3, the DNA is TGTGCCACCAGCAGCACCCCAGCGGGAGGGCCAGGTGAGCAGTTCTTC. This sequence encodes CATSSTPAGGPGEQFF.

The gene calls are TRBV18 and TRBJ1-1; no reliable D call. Germline lookup yields CDR1 KGHSH and CDR2 LQKENI. The length of the CDR3 is 14 residues. The ends were cut back, 1 base at V and 0 bases at J, with 6 bases in the middle. Written as DNA, the CDR3 is TGTGCCAGCTCACCACAGAGAATGAACACTGAAGCTTTCTTT. The encoded protein is CASSPQRMNTEAFF.

This clonotype was picked up a small number of times. The V and J genes are TRBV6-5 and TRBJ1-1, with a weak D call TRBD1 (5 bases). This CDR3 comprises 15 residues. CDR1 is MNHEY, CDR2 SVGAGI, per germline. V was shortened by 0 bases and J by 6 bases, with 14 bases between the two germline ends. CDR3 in DNA: TGTGCCAGCAGTTACTCGGGCATCAGGGTTGCTGAAGCTTTCTTT. Translation gives CASSYSGIRVAEAFF.

This clonotype was counted between two and nine times. This rearrangement joins TRBV30 to TRBJ1-1; TRBD1 matches 7 bases. The germline V gene encodes CDR1 GTSNPN and CDR2 SVGIG (reference sequence). The J segment lost 6 bases and the V segment lost 5 bases, leaving 3 bases of the junction unmatched. The CDR3 totals 11 residues. CDR3 nucleotides: TGTGCCTGGTTGAGGGGGCCTGAAGCTTTCTTT. This codes for CAWLRGPEAFF.

In its sample, this clonotype was seen a few times. The rearrangement joins TRBV25-1 to TRBJ1-2; D unresolved. CDR1 is MGHDK, CDR2 SYGVNS, per germline. V dropped 3 bases and J dropped 4 bases, with 12 bases sitting between them. There are 14 residues in the CDR3. DNA for the CDR3: TGTGCCAGCAGTGATTCCGGGCGGAGCTATGGCTACACCTTC. This gives the protein CASSDSGRSYGYTF.

This clonotype was counted a few times. V usage is TRBV20-1 and J usage is TRBJ2-3; D is ambiguous. The CDR3 runs 17 residues. The germline V and J ends were trimmed by 2 bases and 4 bases, with 22 bases remaining between them. The germline V gene encodes CDR1 DFQATT and CDR2 SNEGSKA (reference sequence). CDR3 protein: CSARLSGRAVLSDTQYF. The CDR3 nucleotides are TGCAGTGCTAGACTTTCCGGACGGGCGGTTTTGTCAGATACGCAGTATTTT.

This clonotype was detected ten times or more. The rearrangement joins TRBV7-2 to TRBJ2-7, with TRBD2 matching 8 bases. The CDR3 loop spans 13 amino acids. CDR1 SGHTA and CDR2 FQGNSA come from the germline V gene. Trimming at V came to 1 base and at J to 7 bases, leaving 3 bases not matched to a gene. CDR3: CASSLDPGGEQYV. The CDR3 DNA follows: TGTGCCAGCAGCTTAGATCCGGGGGGGGAGCAGTACGTC.